This passage covers 2 T cell receptor beta chains from one sample sequenced in a study of technical replicates of blood from a few donors (dated by TCRdb to about 2017). The library came from the immunoSEQ multiplex PCR assay. Not all clones reach the TCRdb copy of this immuneACCESS table, which keeps in-frame sequences only. Checked studies attribute under half of the gap to unresolved V genes and leave the rest unexplained. The sample contains 75,000 to 90,000 clones, 85% to 95% of them found a single time. In total, the top ten clones hold approximately 0.4% of the sample. The sequencing sample was made of T cells isolated from PBMCs. These receptors were collected from a human donor in good health.

The CDR3 DNA sequence: TGTGCCAGCAGTTACTCGATTTATGCGGGCTACACCTTC. Encoded protein: CASSYSIYAGYTF. The J gene is TRBJ1-2, the V gene TRBV6-5; D gene unclear. V was pared by 0 bases and J by 8 bases, with 10 bases between. There are 13 residues in the CDR3. The germline V gene has CDR1 MNHEY and CDR2 SVGAGI.

The chain recombines TRBV15 with TRBJ2-3, with a possible D match to TRBD1 (6 bases). This CDR3 has 17 amino acids. V was shortened by 3 bases and J by 0 bases, with 16 bases between the two germline ends. Germline V gene sequence: CDR1 LNHNV, CDR2 YYDKDF (reference sequence). The CDR3 here is CATSRETGLTSTDTQYF. DNA for the CDR3: TGTGCCACCAGCAGGGAGACAGGCCTTACTAGCACAGATACGCAGTATTTT.